The entry below gives a single TCR beta chain sequence along with its context. The antigen remains undetermined. The data belong to a study of OX40 agonist ivuxolimab in advanced cancers. Whole-study context: Patients with hepatocellular carcinoma, melanoma, renal cell or head and neck cancer made up the dose-escalation patients. Males comprised 75% to 90% of the group, whose mean age was approximately 61 years (range about 20 to 79). Study-wide points: Among patients with partial responses at 0.1-3.0 mg/kg, clonal expansion was among the lowest. Researchers report that CD8+ T cells had, on average, more expanded clones than CD4+.

This CDR3 is built from 16 residues. The V segment lost 5 bases and the J segment 0 bases; nucleotides outside the gene matches: 9. Germline loops: CDR1 SNHLY, CDR2 FYNNEI. Libraries were prepared by immunoSEQ multiplex PCR; TCRdb keeps only in-frame clonotypes and omits some of them. In the table there are approximately 47,000 clones, about 81% of which are singletons. This TCR derives from an adult with an advanced solid tumor such as melanoma, head and neck, liver or kidney cancer. This material consisted of CD4+ or CD8+ T cells sorted from blood, taken in a trial of the OX40 agonist ivuxolimab. V gene TRBV2 combines with J gene TRBJ2-5; 7 bases match TRBD2. The chain's CDR3 is CASSTSPAGYQETQYF. CDR3 in DNA: TGTGCCAGCAGTACTTCCCCAGCGGGGTACCAAGAGACCCAGTACTTC.